A selection of T cell receptor beta chains follows, all from one sample in a study of T cell responses to AZD1222 COVID-19 vaccine. Data came from immunoSEQ multiplex PCR; TCRdb stores just in-frame clones and leaves some out. The repertoire consists of roughly 160,000 clones, with approximately 90% occurring once and the leading ten covering roughly 1.6%. The starting material was peripheral blood, obtained on day 0 of AZD1222 vaccination. These receptors were collected from an adult in good health. CDR3s include the opening cysteine and the closing phenylalanine or tryptophan. A D gene is named only where the DNA matches it firmly. Rows may omit the clone size; those that give it use once, few, many or a size class.

v_gene	len	abundance	d_gene	j_gene	CDR3nt	CDR3aa
TRBV6-5	13	-	-	TRBJ1-1	TGTGCCAGCAGTTCCAGGGGTTTCACTGAAGCTTTCTTT	CASSSRGFTEAFF
TRBV25-1	15	-	TRBD1	TRBJ2-5	TGTGCCAGCAGGGATACCGGGACAGGACAAGAGACCCAGTACTTC	CASRDTGTGQETQYF
TRBV15	17	-	-	TRBJ1-5	TGTGCCACCAGCAGAGATCTGGGGGGGCACAGCAATCAGCCCCAGCATTTT	CATSRDLGGHSNQPQHF
TRBV9	13	-	-	TRBJ1-2	TGTGTCAGCGGGGGAGGAGGCAATCCGGGCTACACCTTC	CVSGGGGNPGYTF
TRBV9	14	-	-	TRBJ1-1	TGTGCCAGCAGCTCCCGGGACATAACGACCGAAGCTTTCTTT	CASSSRDITTEAFF
TRBV4-1	15	-	-	TRBJ1-4	TGCGCCAGCAGCCAAGGAGGGGGGACTAATGAAAAACTGTTTTTT	CASSQGGGTNEKLFF
TRBV19	15	-	TRBD2	TRBJ2-1	TGTGCCAGTAGTATAGGACTAGCGGGGGGCAATGAGCAGTTCTTC	CASSIGLAGGNEQFF
TRBV27	16	-	-	TRBJ1-6	TGTGCCAGCAGTTTGATGCAGAGCTCCTATAATTCACCCCTCCACTTT	CASSLMQSSYNSPLHF
TRBV11-2	15	-	TRBD2	TRBJ2-3	TGTGCCAGCAGGGTGGGAGGGACCGCCTCGGATACGCAGTATTTT	CASRVGGTASDTQYF
TRBV4-3	15	-	-	TRBJ1-6	TGCGCCAGCAGCCAAGACGGGGGATCCCATTCACCCCTCCACTTT	CASSQDGGSHSPLHF
TRBV5-1	14	-	-	TRBJ1-1	TGCGCCAGCAGCTTGGGACTGGACGCGATTGAAGCTTTCTTT	CASSLGLDAIEAFF
TRBV6-4	12	-	TRBD1	TRBJ2-7	TGTGCCAACCCGGACAGGGATCATGAGCAGTACTTC	CANPDRDHEQYF
TRBV28	11	-	-	TRBJ2-1	TGTGCCAGCACTCTATTGGGGGAGCAGTTCTTC	CASTLLGEQFF
TRBV10-3	13	-	-	TRBJ2-2	TGTGCCATCAACGGCAGGGCGGCCGGGGAGCTGTTTTTT	CAINGRAAGELFF
TRBV5-6	16	-	TRBD2	TRBJ2-3	TGTGCCAGCAGCTTGGGGGTCGGGGGGAGCACAGATACGCAGTATTTT	CASSLGVGGSTDTQYF
TRBV6-2/TRBV6-3	15	few	-	TRBJ1-5	TGTGCCAGCAGTTTATACGGGGGTTCCAATCAGCCCCAGCATTTT	CASSLYGGSNQPQHF
TRBV6-5	16	-	-	TRBJ1-4	TGTGCCAGCAGTTACGTCGGGACACAAGTCGGAGAAAAACTGTTTTTT	CASSYVGTQVGEKLFF
TRBV30	14	-	-	TRBJ2-7	TGTGCCTGTCCCTCTCGGGGGAACTCCTACGAGCAGTACTTC	CACPSRGNSYEQYF
TRBV9	16	-	-	TRBJ2-1	TGTGCCAGCAGCGTAGAGCTGGGGACCGCCGGCAATGAGCAGTTCTTC	CASSVELGTAGNEQFF
TRBV28	13	-	TRBD2	TRBJ2-7	TGTGCCAGCAGTTTAGCGGGGGGGTACGAGCAGTACTTC	CASSLAGGYEQYF
TRBV5-6	13	-	-	TRBJ2-3	TGTGCCAGCAGCTTGGGGCCCACAGATACGCAGTATTTT	CASSLGPTDTQYF
TRBV7-6	14	-	-	TRBJ2-1	TGTGCCAGCAGCCTTACTAGCTCCTACAATGAGCAGTTCTTC	CASSLTSSYNEQFF
TRBV30	14	-	TRBD1	TRBJ1-1	TGTGCCTGGAGCGCACTCCGGGACAGCACTGAAGCTTTCTTT	CAWSALRDSTEAFF
TRBV28	15	once	TRBD2	TRBJ2-4	TGTGCCAGCACCTGGCGACTAGCGGGGTATAACATTCAGTACTTC	CASTWRLAGYNIQYF
TRBV4-1	15	-	-	TRBJ1-5	TGCGCCAGCAGCCAAGAAGGGCAGGGCCGCCAGCCCCAGCATTTT	CASSQEGQGRQPQHF
TRBV10-3	14	-	TRBD1	TRBJ2-5	TGTGCCATCAGTGGGGACAGGAACCAAGAGACCCAGTACTTC	CAISGDRNQETQYF
TRBV6-4	17	-	-	TRBJ1-1	TGTGCCAGCAGTGACTCTCCCTCTGGTCCCGGAAACACTGAAGCTTTCTTT	CASSDSPSGPGNTEAFF
TRBV7-9	15	-	-	TRBJ1-1	TGTGCCAGCAGCCCCATCTCCAGCCGTAACACTGAAGCTTTCTTT	CASSPISSRNTEAFF
TRBV4-3	15	-	-	TRBJ2-7	TGCGCCAGCAGCCCCAGCGGTACTAATTCCTACGAGCAGTACTTC	CASSPSGTNSYEQYF
TRBV13	13	-	-	TRBJ2-1	TGTGCCAGCAGCTGGGACTTGGGGGATGAGCAGTTCTTC	CASSWDLGDEQFF
TRBV7-9	16	-	-	TRBJ1-2	TGTGCCAGCAGCTTCCAGGGGACACTTCTGAGGGGTGGCTACACCTTC	CASSFQGTLLRGGYTF
TRBV4-1	17	-	-	TRBJ2-5	TGCGCCAGCAGCCAAGATGTAGGTTCAGCAGGGGAAGAGACCCAGTACTTC	CASSQDVGSAGEETQYF
TRBV7-9	12	-	-	TRBJ1-4	TGTGCCAGCAGCTGGACAGCTGAAAAACTGTTTTTT	CASSWTAEKLFF
TRBV28	16	-	TRBD1	TRBJ2-3	TGTGCCAGCAGTTCGTTTCCCAGGGGGACCACAGATACGCAGTATTTT	CASSSFPRGTTDTQYF
TRBV10-3	16	-	TRBD1	TRBJ1-1	TGTGCCATCAGACCACAGGGGTCGGCGCTGAACACTGAAGCTTTCTTT	CAIRPQGSALNTEAFF
TRBV27	17	-	TRBD2	TRBJ2-1	TGTGCCAGCAGTTCGCGACTAGCCGCTTGGTCCTACAATGAGCAGTTCTTC	CASSSRLAAWSYNEQFF
TRBV6-2/TRBV6-3	18	-	-	TRBJ2-7	TGTGCCAGCAGTTACCCCCGTCATCCACGTCGGGTTCTTGACGAGCAGTACTTC	CASSYPRHPRRVLDEQYF
TRBV11-3	18	-	TRBD1	TRBJ2-6	TGTGCCAGCAGCTTAGAAGGACAGGGGGCGGGTGGGGCCAACGTCCTGACTTTC	CASSLEGQGAGGANVLTF